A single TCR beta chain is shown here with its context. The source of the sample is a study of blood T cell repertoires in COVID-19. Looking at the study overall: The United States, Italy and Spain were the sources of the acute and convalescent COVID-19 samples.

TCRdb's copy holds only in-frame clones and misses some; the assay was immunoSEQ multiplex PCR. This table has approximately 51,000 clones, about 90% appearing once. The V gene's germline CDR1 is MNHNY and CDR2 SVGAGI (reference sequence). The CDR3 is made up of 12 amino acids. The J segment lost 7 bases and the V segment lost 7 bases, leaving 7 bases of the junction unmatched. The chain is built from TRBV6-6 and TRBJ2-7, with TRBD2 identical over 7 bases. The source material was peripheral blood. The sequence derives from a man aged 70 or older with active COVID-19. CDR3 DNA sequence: TGTGCCAGCACCCAGGCCGGGGGGGAGCAGTACTTC. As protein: CASTQAGGEQYF.